Below, 20 T cell receptor beta chains from the same sample are listed, as sequenced in a study of blood T cell repertoires in COVID-19. Method: immunoSEQ multiplex PCR; TCRdb's copy keeps in-frame clones and lacks some. The sample consists of some 14,000 clones, about 86% of them appearing once. Sequencing input: peripheral blood. The source is a human donor in a cohort sampled during active COVID-19.

In this sample, this clone is medium-sized. The chain employs TRBV27 and TRBJ1-6, with D possibly matching TRBD1 (5 bases). Deletions cut 8 bases from V and 6 bases from J, with 8 bases between. CDR3 length: 12 residues. Germline V CDR1 and CDR2: MNHEY, SMNVEV (reference sequence). The CDR3 nucleotides read TGTGCCAGCGGGGGGGGTAATTCACCCCTCCACTTT. Translation gives CASGGGNSPLHF.

The V gene is TRBV5-1, the J gene TRBJ2-6; no firm D call. The V end lost 4 bases, the J end lost 1 base, and 6 bases lay between the germline ends. Germline V gives CDR1 SGHRS, CDR2 YFSETQ. The CDR3 has 14 residues. The CDR3 DNA is TGCGCCAGCAGCGCTACTTCTGGGGCCAACGTCCTGACTTTC. Protein sequence: CASSATSGANVLTF.

This chain connects TRBV15 to TRBJ1-3; D may be TRBD1 (5 bases). The CDR3 is made up of 16 amino acids. Trimming pared 1 base from V and 1 base from J, leaving 11 bases between. In germline, CDR1 is LNHNV, CDR2 YYDKDF (reference sequence). CDR3 loop: CATSRVAGGSGNTIYF. The CDR3 DNA is TGTGCCACCAGCAGAGTAGCGGGGGGTTCTGGAAACACCATATATTTT.

V usage is TRBV7-2 and J usage is TRBJ1-2; D possibly corresponds to TRBD1 (5 bases). The V gene's germline CDR1 is SGHTA and CDR2 FQGNSA. Trimming left V 4 bases short and J 6 bases short, with 15 bases between. The CDR3 totals 14 residues. The DNA for the CDR3 is TGTGCCAGCAGCTCATTGGGGCAGCGTGATGGCTACACCTTC. Amino acid sequence: CASSSLGQRDGYTF.

This chain uses TRBV6-6 with TRBJ2-7; the match to TRBD2 covers 8 bases. The J segment lost 6 bases and the V segment lost 7 bases, leaving 14 bases of the junction unmatched. CDR1 is MNHNY, CDR2 SVGAGI, per germline (reference sequence). The CDR3 consists of 15 residues. In nucleotides, the CDR3 is TGTGCCAGCAATCACTACCCGGGGGGGAGAGGCGAGCAGTACTTC. Its protein is CASNHYPGGRGEQYF.

The chain couples TRBV15 to TRBJ1-2, with TRBD1 matching over 9 bases. Germline values: CDR1 LNHNV, CDR2 YYDKDF (reference sequence). V shed 5 bases and J 8 bases; nucleotides not matched to a gene: 15. This CDR3 is built from 16 residues. The CDR3 spells CATSSGPDRGVEGYTF. CDR3 nucleotides: TGTGCCACCAGCTCCGGCCCCGACAGGGGGGTAGAGGGCTACACCTTC.

V is TRBV18 and J is TRBJ2-5; 7 bases match TRBD1. Germline trimming cut 1 base from V and 5 bases from J; bases unmatched to any gene: 7. Germline V gene sequence: CDR1 KGHSH, CDR2 LQKENI. The length of the CDR3 is 15 residues. CDR3 sequence (DNA): TGTGCCAGCTCACCACTAGGGGGCGAAGGGGAGACCCAGTACTTC. This sequence encodes CASSPLGGEGETQYF.

The V and J genes are TRBV6-5 and TRBJ1-6; maybe TRBD1 (6 bases). CDR1 is MNHEY, CDR2 SVGAGI, per germline. Trimming removed 0 bases from V and 7 bases from J, with 10 bases in between. CDR3 length: 15 amino acids. The CDR3 DNA is TGTGCCAGCAGTTACTCGATTAGGGGGAATTCACCCCTCCACTTT. It is translated as CASSYSIRGNSPLHF.

V usage is TRBV5-1 and J usage is TRBJ1-1; weak D call: TRBD1 (6 bases). The CDR3 consists of 13 residues. CDR1 is SGHRS and CDR2 is YFSETQ in the germline V gene. V lost 6 bases, J lost 5 bases, and 14 bases lay in between. CDR3 protein: CASNRGGGTEAFF. Here the CDR3 DNA reads TGCGCCAGCAATCGAGGGGGTGGTACTGAAGCTTTCTTT.

A single count supports this clone. The chain recombines TRBV7-2 with TRBJ2-7; a weak D match, TRBD2 (5 bases). Trimming stripped 5 bases from V and 1 base from J, with 15 bases between. Germline loops: CDR1 SGHTA, CDR2 FQGNSA. CDR3 length equals 15 residues. The CDR3 loop is CASSPSGAGSYEQYF. In nucleotides, the CDR3 is TGTGCCAGCAGCCCCAGCGGAGCTGGTTCCTACGAGCAGTACTTC.

This rearrangement joins TRBV7-2 to TRBJ2-1, with 15 bases lining up with TRBD2. CDR1 and CDR2 (germline): SGHTA, FQGNSA. V dropped 3 bases and J dropped 7; count of bases not matched to a gene: 4. The CDR3 totals 16 residues. The CDR3 spells CASSFTGTSGRNEQFF. The CDR3 DNA is TGTGCCAGCAGCTTTACAGGGACTAGCGGGAGGAATGAGCAGTTCTTC.

A single count supports this clone. CDR3 residues: CASTQPGQSTDTQYF. CDR3 sequence (DNA): TGTGCCAGCACCCAACCGGGACAGAGCACAGATACGCAGTATTTT. This chain connects TRBV6-5 to TRBJ2-3, with 7 bases aligning to TRBD1. Germline V lookup: CDR1 MNHEY, CDR2 SVGAGI. The V and J ends lost 7 bases and 0 bases, in that order; junction bases with no gene match: 7. There are 15 residues in the CDR3.

The chain joins TRBV4-3 to TRBJ2-3; 7 nucleotides agree with TRBD2. This CDR3 is built from 18 residues. Germline-derived CDR1 and CDR2 are LGHNA and YSLEER. V lost 0 bases, J lost 5 bases, and 14 bases stayed unmatched. The CDR3, as DNA: TGCGCCAGCAGCCAAGATCACCCCTGGGTAGCGGGTGGAGATACGCAGTATTTT. Protein: CASSQDHPWVAGGDTQYF.

The V call is TRBV11-2, the J call TRBJ1-2; D is uncertain. Trimming took 1 base from V and 4 from J, leaving 7 bases between them. Looked up from germline, CDR1 is SGHAT and CDR2 is FQNNGV. This CDR3 spans 13 amino acids. The CDR3 reads CASSLGYSYGYTF. The CDR3 DNA follows: TGTGCCAGCAGCTTAGGTTATAGCTATGGCTACACCTTC.

The chain has TRBV7-2 and TRBJ1-1; unclear D gene. The V end was cut by 2 bases, the J end by 0 bases, with 4 bases between. Germline V gene sequence: CDR1 SGHTA, CDR2 FQGNSA. This CDR3 is built from 13 residues. CDR3 region: CASSLSLNTEAFF. For the CDR3, the DNA is TGTGCCAGCAGCTTATCCTTGAACACTGAAGCTTTCTTT.

The J gene is TRBJ1-2, the V gene TRBV7-9, with D possibly being TRBD1 (6 bases). The CDR3 sequence is 13 residues long. The V and J ends lost 2 bases and 8 bases respectively, with 12 bases between them. Germline CDR1 SEHNR, CDR2 FQNEAQ (reference sequence). As DNA, the CDR3 is TGTGCCAGCAGCTTACGCGACAGGCAAGGCTACACCTTC. Its protein is CASSLRDRQGYTF.

V gene TRBV15 combines with J gene TRBJ2-7; a possible D gene is TRBD1 (5 bases). Germline assignment: CDR1 LNHNV and CDR2 YYDKDF (reference sequence). CDR3 length: 13 residues. Trimming left V 3 bases short and J 0 bases short, with 6 bases between. The CDR3 reads CATSRDTSYEQYF. The CDR3 DNA sequence: TGTGCCACCAGCAGGGACACCTCCTACGAGCAGTACTTC.

This chain connects TRBV6-5 to TRBJ2-3; D ambiguous. CDR3 length equals 16 residues. The V end was cut by 0 bases, the J end by 2 bases, with 12 bases between. Germline lookup yields CDR1 MNHEY and CDR2 SVGAGI. CDR3 sequence (DNA): TGTGCCAGCAGTTACTCGATGAACTCTCCCACAGATACGCAGTATTTT. Translation gives CASSYSMNSPTDTQYF.

The chain combines TRBV12-5 with TRBJ2-1; a possible D gene is TRBD1 (6 bases). The V gene's germline CDR1 is LGHNT and CDR2 FRNRAP. The CDR3 totals 15 residues. Trimming pared 5 bases from V and 1 base from J, leaving 12 bases between. CDR3 in amino acids: CASGPRTESYNEQFF. The CDR3 DNA sequence: TGTGCTAGTGGTCCCCGGACAGAGTCCTACAATGAGCAGTTCTTC.

V gene TRBV7-2 combines with J gene TRBJ2-7; D remains ambiguous. This CDR3 contains 13 residues. V dropped 0 bases and J dropped 6 bases, with 9 bases sitting between them. CDR1 SGHTA and CDR2 FQGNSA come from the germline V gene. CDR3 sequence (DNA): TGTGCCAGCAGCTTAGCGTCTGTGGCCGAGCAGTACTTC. Its protein is CASSLASVAEQYF.